The entry below gives a single T cell receptor (beta chain) sequence along with its context. Its matching antigen is unknown. The CDR3 has 13 residues. Germline V CDR1 and CDR2: GTSNPN, SVGIG (reference sequence). J gave up 3 bases and V 4 bases, and 1 base lay outside the gene matches. This sample was included in a study of T cell responses to AZD1222 COVID-19 vaccine. Turning to the study itself: Second-dose recipients at about 4 or about 12 weeks were treated as one pooled group. Overall study findings and caveats: Of the AZD1222 recipients, only 5 or 6 were seropositive at baseline. Two AZD1222 doses significantly raised spike-specific TCR breadth and depth over controls. Donors were mostly white British, more females; clonal diversity possibly underestimated.

Assay used: immunoSEQ multiplex PCR; TCRdb lists only in-frame clones, some missing. The sample yields 94,000 or so clones, 89% seen once. This material consisted of peripheral blood, taken on day 0 of AZD1222 vaccination. The chain links TRBV30 to TRBJ2-2; 8 bases are a match to TRBD1. This TCR was recovered from an adult in good health. CDR3 sequence (DNA): TGTGCCTGGAACAGGGGGTACACCGGGGAGCTGTTTTTT. This encodes CAWNRGYTGELFF.